This T cell receptor (beta chain) was found in a study of blood T cell repertoires in COVID-19. V lost 3 bases and J lost 6, with 9 bases in between. The V gene's germline CDR1 is MNHNS and CDR2 SASEGT. CDR3 length equals 13 residues. In the original analysis: By means of reference gene primer amplification, nucleated cell counts were estimated. The assay was immunoSEQ multiplex PCR, and TCRdb's table has in-frame clones only and misses some. V, J and clone size are those of that table, while D and trimming were read from the DNA. The top ten clones hold more than 10% of a sample with roughly 120,000 clones, 84% of them seen once.

The origin of this receptor is a woman in her fifties or sixties with acute or convalescent COVID-19. Input material: peripheral blood. V usage is TRBV6-1 and J usage is TRBJ1-5; the D gene is possibly TRBD1 (5 bases). The CDR3, as DNA: TGTGCCAGCAGTGACAGGGAACGTCAGCCCCAGCATTTT. Amino acid sequence: CASSDRERQPQHF.